This T cell receptor (beta chain) derives from a study of beta chain features in type 1 diabetes. The CDR3 extends over 16 amino acids. CDR1 is MDHEN and CDR2 is SYDVKM in the germline V gene. Trimming removed 4 bases from V and 2 bases from J, with 14 bases in between. Expressed TCRB transcripts were sequenced, since all the RNA that had been isolated was reverse transcribed. The protocol was immunoSEQ multiplex PCR, while the TCRdb copy is restricted to in-frame clones and leaves out a portion. The repertoire holds under 800,000 clones, with around 16% as singletons. This clone was seen a few times.

Sequenced input: naive CD4+ T cells from blood. This receptor was identified in a man aged 18-30 years in good health. This chain uses TRBV28 with TRBJ2-2, with a weak D call TRBD1 (6 bases). CDR3 sequence: CASSSPRTVNTGELFF. The DNA of the CDR3 is TGTGCCAGCAGTTCCCCCCGGACAGTTAACACCGGGGAGCTGTTTTTT.